This T cell receptor (beta chain) was captured by sequencing in a study of CD8+ T cells in alopecia areata. Extraction and reverse transcription of RNA yielded cDNA as the sequencing template. TCRdb's copy holds only in-frame clones and misses some; the assay was immunoSEQ multiplex PCR. The sample has fewer than 250,000 clones; 30% to 40% are singletons. Specified treatment: oral pan-JAK inhibitor, 5-10 mg twice daily. Sorting from PBMCs produced CD4+ and CD8+ T cells. This TCR was recovered from a human donor with alopecia areata. Sequencing used CD4+ T cells sorted from blood, obtained around week 30, from a patient treated with tofacitinib.

CDR3 loop: CASSYSALSGYTF. The CDR3 region has the DNA TGTGCCAGCAGTTACTCCGCCCTATCTGGCTACACCTTC. The genes are TRBV6-5 and TRBJ1-2; D is ambiguous. Germline V gene data show CDR1 as MNHEY and CDR2 as SVGAGI. V lost 0 bases, J lost 7 bases, and 9 bases lay in between. This CDR3 is 13 amino acids long.